The 27 T cell receptor beta chains reported below all come from one sample, sequenced in a study of beta chain features in type 1 diabetes. As every portion of the isolated RNA was reverse transcribed, the sequencing read expressed TCRB transcripts. TCRdb's copy holds only in-frame clones and misses some; the assay was immunoSEQ multiplex PCR. The sample shows hundreds of thousands of clones, 15% to 18% of them seen only once. The sample comprised naive CD4+ T cells from blood. The receptors were gathered from a man between 18 and 29 years old in good health.

The V and J genes are TRBV2 and TRBJ1-5; weak D call: TRBD1 (5 bases). There are 13 residues in the CDR3. The V gene lost 6 bases and the J gene lost 1 base, with 7 bases spanning the gap. Germline lookup yields CDR1 SNHLY and CDR2 FYNNEI. The CDR3 DNA follows: TGTGCCAGCAGAGGGACCAGCAATCAGCCCCAGCATTTT. It yields the protein CASRGTSNQPQHF.

This CDR3 is CASSQDPTGGNVAKNIQYF. The CDR3 nucleotides are TGCGCCAGCAGCCAAGATCCGACAGGGGGCAACGTTGCCAAAAACATTCAGTACTTC. The chain combines TRBV4-3 with TRBJ2-4; TRBD1 matches 10 bases. The trim removed 0 bases at V and 1 base at J, leaving 9 bases unmatched. The CDR3 is 19 amino acids. Per germline, CDR1 LGHNA and CDR2 YSLEER.

This clone has only a few counts. The V and J genes are TRBV9 and TRBJ2-3; the match to TRBD2 covers 7 bases. Trimming at V came to 4 bases and at J to 2 bases, leaving 7 bases not matched to a gene. Per the germline V gene, CDR1 is SGDLS and CDR2 is YYNGEE. CDR3 length: 15 residues. CDR3 sequence reads: CASSRLGGNTDTQYF. For the CDR3, the DNA is TGTGCCAGCAGCCGACTGGGGGGGAACACAGATACGCAGTATTTT.

This clone was seen more than once but under ten times. The gene calls are TRBV6-6 and TRBJ2-4; no firm D call. The length of the CDR3 is 14 residues. V was clipped by 5 bases and J by 0 bases, with 8 bases between them. CDR1 is MNHNY, CDR2 SVGAGI, per germline (reference sequence). The chain's CDR3 is CASSISGAKNIQYF. The CDR3 DNA follows: TGTGCCAGCAGTATTTCGGGAGCCAAAAACATTCAGTACTTC.

This clone showed up just a few times. The rearrangement joins TRBV13 to TRBJ2-3, with D unresolved. The CDR3 has 15 residues. CDR1 and CDR2 (germline): PRHDT, FYEKMQ (reference sequence). V was shortened by 5 bases and J by 4 bases, with 16 bases between the two germline ends. This CDR3 is CASSAFGSGPDTQYF. CDR3 DNA sequence: TGTGCCAGCAGCGCATTTGGGTCCGGCCCAGATACGCAGTATTTT. The complete variable domain, with remaining parts taken from reference TRBV13 and TRBJ2-3, reads AAGVIQSPRHLIKEKRETATLKCYPIPRHDTVYWYQQGPGQDPQFLISFYEKMQSDKGSIPDRFSAQQFSDYHSELNMSSLELGDSALYFCASSAFGSGPDTQYFGPGTRLTVL.

Only a few counts were recorded for this clone. The chain joins TRBV14 to TRBJ2-2; possibly TRBD2 for D (6 bases). The CDR3 runs 17 residues. Trimming took 0 bases from V and 3 from J, leaving 14 bases between them. The germline V gene encodes CDR1 SGHDN and CDR2 FVKESK. CDR3 bases: TGTGCCAGCAGCCAAGATATAGCGGTTGGCGACACCGGGGAGCTGTTTTTT. Amino acids: CASSQDIAVGDTGELFF.

The table lists this clone with a few counts. J is TRBJ1-1 and V is TRBV28, with 7 bases lining up with TRBD1. Trimming at V came to 3 bases and at J to 7 bases, leaving 11 bases not matched to a gene. CDR1 is MDHEN and CDR2 is SYDVKM in the germline V gene. This CDR3 region has 15 residues. The CDR3 bases are TGTGCCAGCAGTTTTCGGTGGGAGGGGGCTGGTGAAGCTTTCTTT. Protein: CASSFRWEGAGEAFF.

The chain combines TRBV18 with TRBJ2-7, with D tentatively TRBD1 or TRBD2 (6 bases each). CDR1 is KGHSH, CDR2 LQKENI, per germline. There are 14 residues in the CDR3. Deletions cut 3 bases from V and 2 bases from J, with 11 bases between. The CDR3: CASSPGGLTYEQYF. Here the CDR3 DNA reads TGTGCCAGCTCACCGGGGGGCCTTACCTACGAGCAGTACTTC.

This clone turned up a few times. This chain links TRBV4-3 with TRBJ1-2; tentatively, D is TRBD1 (6 bases). The CDR3 loop spans 13 amino acids. Per the germline V gene, CDR1 is LGHNA and CDR2 is YSLEER. Between the trimmed V and J ends, which lost 4 bases and 6 bases, there was a span of 12 bases. The CDR3 region has the DNA TGCGCCAGCAGCCGAATTCGACAGGATGGCTACACCTTC. Translating gives CASSRIRQDGYTF.

This rearrangement joins TRBV4-1 to TRBJ2-2; TRBD1 agrees at 10 bases. Trimming cost V 4 bases and J 6 bases; bases outside gene matches: 11. This CDR3 is built from 17 residues. Germline V gene sequence: CDR1 MGHRA, CDR2 YSYEKL. The DNA for the CDR3 is TGCGCCAGCAGCCGCCCAAGGGGACAGGGGAGAGCCGGGGAGCTGTTTTTT. As protein: CASSRPRGQGRAGELFF.

The gene calls are TRBV5-1 and TRBJ2-7, with 8 bases lining up with TRBD1. The V gene end was trimmed by 4 bases and the J gene end by 0 bases; junction bases not matched to a gene: 6. CDR1 is SGHRS and CDR2 is YFSETQ in the germline V gene. The CDR3 covers 15 residues. CDR3 bases: TGCGCCAGCAGCCCAGGGACAGGAACCTCCTACGAGCAGTACTTC. Amino acid sequence: CASSPGTGTSYEQYF.

The rearrangement uses TRBV25-1 and TRBJ2-2; D is possibly TRBD1 (5 bases). V was shortened by 3 bases and J by 6 bases, with 11 bases between the two germline ends. CDR3 length equals 14 residues. Germline lookup yields CDR1 MGHDK and CDR2 SYGVNS. For the CDR3, the DNA is TGTGCCAGCAGTGATTCCAGGGCCCCCGGGGAGCTGTTTTTT. This translates into CASSDSRAPGELFF.

J is TRBJ2-6 and V is TRBV7-2; tentative D call: TRBD1 (6 bases). Trimming removed 5 bases at V and 0 bases at J, with 14 bases between. Looked up from germline, CDR1 is SGHTA and CDR2 is FQGNSA. The CDR3 covers 17 residues. CDR3 sequence: CASSPGTQLSGANVLTF. The CDR3 nucleotides read TGTGCCAGCAGCCCCGGGACACAACTCTCTGGGGCCAACGTCCTGACTTTC.

This clone was observed a handful of times. This chain uses TRBV30 with TRBJ1-1; D uncertain. Deletions cut 4 bases from V and 1 base from J, with 7 bases between. The CDR3 is 12 amino acids. Germline CDR1 GTSNPN, CDR2 SVGIG (reference sequence). CDR3 loop: CAWKPWNTEAFF. CDR3 bases: TGTGCCTGGAAACCTTGGAACACTGAAGCTTTCTTT.

Only a few counts were recorded for this clone. The chain recombines TRBV18 with TRBJ2-7; possibly TRBD1 for D (5 bases). V was cut by 6 bases and J by 9 bases, with 12 bases left in between. The CDR3 runs to 11 residues. Germline lookup yields CDR1 KGHSH and CDR2 LQKENI. CDR3 sequence: CASSSDSGQYF. CDR3 nucleotide sequence: TGTGCCAGCTCGTCTGACAGTGGGCAGTACTTC.

V and J are TRBV14 and TRBJ1-2; 8 bases are a match to TRBD1. V lost 2 bases and J lost 8; bases outside the gene matches: 4. CDR1 and CDR2 from the germline V gene are SGHDN and FVKESK. This CDR3 has 13 amino acids. The CDR3 loop reads CASSQRTGRGYTF. The CDR3 DNA follows: TGTGCCAGCAGCCAAAGGACAGGGAGGGGCTACACCTTC.

This clone was picked up a small number of times. The chain recombines TRBV27 with TRBJ1-3; weak D call: TRBD1 (6 bases). The CDR3 is 16 residues long. The germline V gene encodes CDR1 MNHEY and CDR2 SMNVEV (reference sequence). Trimming cost V 5 bases and J 5 bases, with 19 bases left between them. The DNA for the CDR3 is TGTGCCAGCAGTCCATACGGGGGCAGGGGAAGAAACACCATATATTTT. Translated, it gives CASSPYGGRGRNTIYF.

This chain connects TRBV28 to TRBJ1-1, with D possibly being TRBD1 (5 bases). The CDR3 spans 15 residues. CDR1 MDHEN and CDR2 SYDVKM come from the germline V gene. V was shortened by 6 bases and J by 1 base, with 15 bases between the two germline ends. The DNA of the CDR3 is TGTGCCAGCAGGCCCGGGCGGGGGAGGAACACTGAAGCTTTCTTT. Protein product: CASRPGRGRNTEAFF.

The chain employs TRBV9 and TRBJ2-2; 13 bases fit TRBD2. The CDR3 covers 18 residues. V was clipped by 0 bases and J by 7 bases; unmatched bases: 9. The V gene's germline CDR1 is SGDLS and CDR2 YYNGEE. CDR3 in amino acids: CASSVVGGTSGTHGELFF. DNA for the CDR3: TGTGCCAGCAGCGTAGTAGGAGGGACTAGCGGGACCCACGGGGAGCTGTTTTTT.

As for this clone: At one of its ends the junction is not consistent with the germline gene, which may arise from a read error. The rearrangement joins TRBV15 to TRBJ1-3, with 7 bases identical to TRBD1. Germline loops: CDR1 LNHNV, CDR2 YYDKDF (reference sequence). This CDR3 is built from 17 residues. CDR3 nucleotides: TGTGCCACCAGGCCACCAACACAGGGGATGCCCGGAAACACCAAATATTTT. It encodes CATRPPTQGMPGNTKYF.

This clone was observed a single time. The junction and the germline gene differ at one end; a read error may be behind it. V is TRBV28 and J is TRBJ2-7; D is tentatively TRBD1 or TRBD2 (5 bases each). The CDR3 extends over 15 amino acids. CDR1 and CDR2 from the germline V gene are MDHEN and SYDVKM. The chain's CDR3 is CASSLGGARSHEQYF. The CDR3 DNA reads as TGTGCCAGCAGTTTAGGGGGAGCCCGCTCCCACGAGCAGTACTTC.

There are a few counts of this clone. The chain recombines TRBV9 with TRBJ2-4, with a possible D match to TRBD2 (5 bases). This CDR3 contains 12 residues. Per germline, CDR1 SGDLS and CDR2 YYNGEE. The V and J ends lost 0 bases and 10 bases respectively, with 8 bases between them. The CDR3 region has the DNA TGTGCCAGCAGCGTAGTGGGGAGTATTCAGTACTTC. Translated: CASSVVGSIQYF.

This clone appeared a single time. This chain connects TRBV15 to TRBJ2-4; D perhaps matches TRBD1 (7 bases). Trimming removed 1 base at V and 8 bases at J, with 15 bases between. Germline CDR1 reads LNHNV; CDR2 reads YYDKDF (reference sequence). The length of the CDR3 is 15 residues. The CDR3: CATSRVGRGADIQYF. CDR3 DNA sequence: TGTGCCACCAGCAGAGTTGGCAGGGGGGCGGACATTCAGTACTTC.

The V and J genes are TRBV14 and TRBJ1-1, with D maybe TRBD1 (5 bases). The CDR3 has 13 residues. V was pared by 4 bases and J by 3 bases, with 9 bases between. Germline-derived CDR1 and CDR2 are SGHDN and FVKESK. The chain's CDR3 is CASSRGADTEAFF. The CDR3 DNA reads as TGTGCCAGCAGCCGAGGGGCTGACACTGAAGCTTTCTTT. Combining the CDR3 with reference TRBV14 and TRBJ1-1 gives the whole variable domain EAGVTQFPSHSVIEKGQTVTLRCDPISGHDNLYWYRRVMGKEIKFLLHFVKESKQDESGMPNNRFLAERTGGTYSTLKVQPAELEDSGVYFCASSRGADTEAFFGQGTRLTVV.

V is TRBV4-3 and J is TRBJ1-2; no clear D gene. The germline V and J ends were trimmed by 4 bases and 7 bases, with 19 bases remaining between them. The CDR3 extends over 15 amino acids. The germline V gene encodes CDR1 LGHNA and CDR2 YSLEER. The CDR3 reads CASSPSGGMTVGYTF. In nucleotides, the CDR3 is TGCGCCAGCAGCCCCAGTGGAGGGATGACGGTTGGCTACACCTTC.

The chain carries TRBV5-1 and TRBJ2-1; 8 nucleotides line up with TRBD1. The CDR3 is made up of 14 amino acids. Germline loops: CDR1 SGHRS, CDR2 YFSETQ. J was trimmed by 5 bases and V by 5 bases; bases with no gene match: 6. The CDR3 is CASSYRGLNNEQFF. CDR3 bases: TGCGCCAGCAGTTACAGGGGGTTAAACAATGAGCAGTTCTTC.

The genes are TRBV5-6 and TRBJ2-6; D is unresolved. The V gene's germline CDR1 is SGHDT and CDR2 YYEEEE. V lost 0 bases and J lost 0, with 7 bases in between. The CDR3 loop spans 16 amino acids. This chain's CDR3 is CASSLVANSGANVLTF. The CDR3 DNA is TGTGCCAGCAGCTTGGTGGCAAACTCTGGGGCCAACGTCCTGACTTTC.